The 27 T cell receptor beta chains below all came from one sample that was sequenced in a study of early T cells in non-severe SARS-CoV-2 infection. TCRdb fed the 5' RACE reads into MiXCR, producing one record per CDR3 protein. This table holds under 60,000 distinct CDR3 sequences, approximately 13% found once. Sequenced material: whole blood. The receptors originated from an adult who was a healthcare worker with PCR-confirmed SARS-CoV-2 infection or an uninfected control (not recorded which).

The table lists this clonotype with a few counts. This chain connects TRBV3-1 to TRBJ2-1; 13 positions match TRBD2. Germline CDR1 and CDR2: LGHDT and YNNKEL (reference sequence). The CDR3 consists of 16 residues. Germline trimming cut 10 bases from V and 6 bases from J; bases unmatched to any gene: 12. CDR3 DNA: TGTGCCACCGAGGAACTAGCGGGGGGGCCGGGCAATGAGCAGTTCTTC. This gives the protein CATEELAGGPGNEQFF.

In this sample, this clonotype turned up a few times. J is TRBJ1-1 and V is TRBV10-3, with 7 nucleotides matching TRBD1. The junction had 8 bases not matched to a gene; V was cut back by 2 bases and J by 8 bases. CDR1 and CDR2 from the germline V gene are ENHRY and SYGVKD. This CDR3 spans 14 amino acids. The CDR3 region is CAISEGGGAGEAFF. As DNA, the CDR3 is TGTGCCATCAGTGAGGGAGGGGGCGCAGGAGAAGCTTTCTTT.

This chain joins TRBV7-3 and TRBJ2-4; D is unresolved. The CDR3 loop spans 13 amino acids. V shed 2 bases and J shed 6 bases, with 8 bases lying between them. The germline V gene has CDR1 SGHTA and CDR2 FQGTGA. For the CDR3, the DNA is TGTGCCAGCAGCTTAGGTCTGGGAAACATTCAGTACTTC. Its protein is CASSLGLGNIQYF.

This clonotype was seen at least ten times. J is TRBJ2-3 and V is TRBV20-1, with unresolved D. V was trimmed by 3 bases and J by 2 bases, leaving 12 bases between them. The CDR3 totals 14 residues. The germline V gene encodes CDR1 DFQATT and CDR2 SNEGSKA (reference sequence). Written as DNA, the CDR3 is TGCAGTGCTAGGAAGGTAAACCCCACAGATACGCAGTATTTT. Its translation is CSARKVNPTDTQYF.

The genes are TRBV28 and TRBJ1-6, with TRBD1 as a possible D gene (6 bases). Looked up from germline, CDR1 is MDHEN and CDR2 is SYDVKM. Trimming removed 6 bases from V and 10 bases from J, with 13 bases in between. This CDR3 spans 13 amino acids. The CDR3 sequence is CASRIGTISPLHF. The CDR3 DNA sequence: TGTGCCAGCAGGATCGGGACAATCTCACCCCTCCACTTT.

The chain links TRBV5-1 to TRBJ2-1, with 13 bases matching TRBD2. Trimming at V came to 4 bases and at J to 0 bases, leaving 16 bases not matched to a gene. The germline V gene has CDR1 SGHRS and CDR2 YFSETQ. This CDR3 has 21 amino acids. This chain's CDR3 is CASSKLWTSGGSSVSYNEQFF. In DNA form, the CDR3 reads TGCGCCAGCAGCAAACTATGGACTAGCGGGGGCTCCAGTGTCTCCTACAATGAGCAGTTCTTC.

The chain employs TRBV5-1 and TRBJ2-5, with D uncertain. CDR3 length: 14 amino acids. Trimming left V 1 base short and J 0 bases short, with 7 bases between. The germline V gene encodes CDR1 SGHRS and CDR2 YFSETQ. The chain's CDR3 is CASSLSRNQETQYF. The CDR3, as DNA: TGCGCCAGCAGCTTGAGCAGAAACCAAGAGACCCAGTACTTC.

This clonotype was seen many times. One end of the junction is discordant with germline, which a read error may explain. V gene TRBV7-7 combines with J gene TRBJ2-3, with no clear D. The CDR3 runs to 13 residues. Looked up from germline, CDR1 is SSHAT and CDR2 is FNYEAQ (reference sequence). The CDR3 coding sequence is TGTGCTAGCAGCTTAGGTCTCGGAGATACGCAGTATTTT. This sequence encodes CASSLGLGDTQYF.

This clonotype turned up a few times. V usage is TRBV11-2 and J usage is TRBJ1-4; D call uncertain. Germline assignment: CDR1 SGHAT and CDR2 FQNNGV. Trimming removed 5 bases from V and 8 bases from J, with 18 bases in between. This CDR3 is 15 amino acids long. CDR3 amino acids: CASSLRRNRAEKLFF. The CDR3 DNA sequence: TGTGCCAGCAGCCTCCGACGGAATAGGGCGGAAAAACTGTTTTTT.

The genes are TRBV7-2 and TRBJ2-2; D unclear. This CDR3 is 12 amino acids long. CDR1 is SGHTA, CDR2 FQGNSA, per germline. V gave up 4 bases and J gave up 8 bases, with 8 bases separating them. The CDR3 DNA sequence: TGTGCCAGCAGCTCGTGGACGGGGGAGCTGTTTTTT. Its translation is CASSSWTGELFF.

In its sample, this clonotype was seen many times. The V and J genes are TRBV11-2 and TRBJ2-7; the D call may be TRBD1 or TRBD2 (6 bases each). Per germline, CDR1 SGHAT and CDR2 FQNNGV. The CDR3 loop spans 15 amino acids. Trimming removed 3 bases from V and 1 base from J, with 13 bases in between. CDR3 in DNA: TGTGCCAGCAGCTTTTCTGGGGGGCTGTCCTACGAGCAGTACTTC. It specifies CASSFSGGLSYEQYF.

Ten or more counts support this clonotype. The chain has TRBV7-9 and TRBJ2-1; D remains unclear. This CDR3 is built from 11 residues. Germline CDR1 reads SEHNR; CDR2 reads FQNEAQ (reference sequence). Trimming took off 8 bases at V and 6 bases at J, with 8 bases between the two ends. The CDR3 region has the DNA TGTGCCAGCGGATCAATCAATGAGCAGTTCTTC. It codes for CASGSINEQFF.

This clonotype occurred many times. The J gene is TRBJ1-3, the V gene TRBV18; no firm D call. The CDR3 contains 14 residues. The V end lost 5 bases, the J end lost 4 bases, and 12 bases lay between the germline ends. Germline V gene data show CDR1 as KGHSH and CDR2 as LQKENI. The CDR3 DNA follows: TGTGCCAGCTCAAGCGGGATGGCGGGAAACACCATATATTTT. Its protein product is CASSSGMAGNTIYF.

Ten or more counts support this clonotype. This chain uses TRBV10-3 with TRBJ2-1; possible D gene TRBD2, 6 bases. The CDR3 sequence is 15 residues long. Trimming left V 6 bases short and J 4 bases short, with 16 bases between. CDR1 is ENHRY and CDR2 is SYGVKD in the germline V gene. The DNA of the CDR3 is TGTGCCATCAGCCCGGAGGGCCTGAATTACAATGAGCAGTTCTTC. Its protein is CAISPEGLNYNEQFF.

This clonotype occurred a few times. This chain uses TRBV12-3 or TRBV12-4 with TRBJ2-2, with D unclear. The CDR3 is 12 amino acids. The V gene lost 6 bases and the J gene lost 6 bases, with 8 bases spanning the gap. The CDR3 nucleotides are TGTGCCAGCAGCACGGGCCCCGGGGAGCTGTTTTTT. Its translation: CASSTGPGELFF.

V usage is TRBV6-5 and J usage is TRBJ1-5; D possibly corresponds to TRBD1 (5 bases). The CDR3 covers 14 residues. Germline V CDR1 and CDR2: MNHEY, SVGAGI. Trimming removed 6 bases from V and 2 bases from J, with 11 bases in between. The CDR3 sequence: CASRRIGGNQPQHF. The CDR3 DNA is TGTGCCAGCAGGCGGATAGGGGGCAATCAGCCCCAGCATTTT.

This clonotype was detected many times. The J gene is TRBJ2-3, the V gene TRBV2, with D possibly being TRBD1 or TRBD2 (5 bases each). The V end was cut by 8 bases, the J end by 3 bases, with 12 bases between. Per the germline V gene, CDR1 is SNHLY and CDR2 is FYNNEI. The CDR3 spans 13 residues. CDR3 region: CASWDPPTDTQYF. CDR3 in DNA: TGTGCCAGCTGGGACCCGCCGACAGATACGCAGTATTTT.

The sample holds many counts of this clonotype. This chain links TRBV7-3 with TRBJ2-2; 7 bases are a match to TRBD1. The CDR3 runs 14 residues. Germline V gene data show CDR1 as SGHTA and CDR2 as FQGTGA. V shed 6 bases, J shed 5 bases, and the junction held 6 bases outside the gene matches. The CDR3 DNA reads TGTGCCAGCAGGGGAGAGGGGGCGACCGGGGAGCTGTTTTTT. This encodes CASRGEGATGELFF.

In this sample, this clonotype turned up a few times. The CDR3 DNA is TGTGCCAGCAGCCAAGGGGGATCACCCCTCCACTTT. This gives the protein CASSQGGSPLHF. The chain joins TRBV3-1 to TRBJ1-6; no reliable D call. CDR1 LGHDT and CDR2 YNNKEL come from the germline V gene (reference sequence). V was cut by 1 base and J by 10 bases, with 5 bases left in between. The CDR3 runs 12 residues. The variable domain in full, completed from reference TRBV3-1 and TRBJ1-6, reads DTAVSQTPKYLVTQMGNDKSIKCEQNLGHDTMYWYKQDSKKFLKIMFSYNNKELIINETVPNRFSPKSPDKAHLNLHINSLELGDSAVYFCASSQGGSPLHFGNGTRLTVT.

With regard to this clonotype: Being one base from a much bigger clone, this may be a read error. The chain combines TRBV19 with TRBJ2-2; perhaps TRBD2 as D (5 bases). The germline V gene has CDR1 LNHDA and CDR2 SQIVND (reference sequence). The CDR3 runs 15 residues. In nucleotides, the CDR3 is TGTGCCAGTAGCCGGATATCGGGGTGGACCGAGGAGCTGTTTTTT. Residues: CASSRISGWTEELFF.

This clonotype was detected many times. The CDR3 nucleotides are TGTGCCAGCAGTAAAGGACAGGGTTTGGAGACCCAGTACTTC. Amino acids: CASSKGQGLETQYF. The chain is built from TRBV7-9 and TRBJ2-5, with 8 bases aligning to TRBD1. The length of the CDR3 is 14 residues. CDR1 SEHNR and CDR2 FQNEAQ come from the germline V gene (reference sequence). The trim removed 6 bases at V and 5 bases at J, leaving 8 bases unmatched.

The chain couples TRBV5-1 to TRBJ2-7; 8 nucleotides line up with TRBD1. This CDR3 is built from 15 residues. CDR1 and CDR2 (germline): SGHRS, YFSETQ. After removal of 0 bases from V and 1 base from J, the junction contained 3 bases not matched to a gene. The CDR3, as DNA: TGCGCCAGCAGCTTGGCCAGGACAGGGTCCTACGAGCAGTACTTC. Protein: CASSLARTGSYEQYF.

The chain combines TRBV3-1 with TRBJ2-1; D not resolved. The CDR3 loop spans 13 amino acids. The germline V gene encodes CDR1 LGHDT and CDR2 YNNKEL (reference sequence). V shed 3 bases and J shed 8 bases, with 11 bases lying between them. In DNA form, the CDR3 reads TGTGCCAGCAGCCATCTAGACCCGGATGAGCAGTTCTTC. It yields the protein CASSHLDPDEQFF.

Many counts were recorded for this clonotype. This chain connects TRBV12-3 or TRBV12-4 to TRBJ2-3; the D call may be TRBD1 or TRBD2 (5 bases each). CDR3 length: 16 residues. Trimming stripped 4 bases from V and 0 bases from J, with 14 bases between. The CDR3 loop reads CASSSNSGRSTDTQYF. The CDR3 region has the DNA TGTGCCAGCAGTTCGAACTCAGGGAGAAGCACAGATACGCAGTATTTT.

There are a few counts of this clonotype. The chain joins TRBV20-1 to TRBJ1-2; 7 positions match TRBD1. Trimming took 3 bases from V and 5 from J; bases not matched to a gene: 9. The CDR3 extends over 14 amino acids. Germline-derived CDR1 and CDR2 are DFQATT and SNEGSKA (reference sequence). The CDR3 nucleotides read TGCAGTGCTAGTTACGGGACAGAAAGATATGGCTACACCTTC. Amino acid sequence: CSASYGTERYGYTF.

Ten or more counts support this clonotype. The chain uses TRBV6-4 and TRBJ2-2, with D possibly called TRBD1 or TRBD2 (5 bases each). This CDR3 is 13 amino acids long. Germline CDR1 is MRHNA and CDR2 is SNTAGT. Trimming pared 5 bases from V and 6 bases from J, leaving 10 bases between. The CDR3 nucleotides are TGTGCCAGCAGTACGGGGCAAGCCGGGGAGCTGTTTTTT. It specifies CASSTGQAGELFF.

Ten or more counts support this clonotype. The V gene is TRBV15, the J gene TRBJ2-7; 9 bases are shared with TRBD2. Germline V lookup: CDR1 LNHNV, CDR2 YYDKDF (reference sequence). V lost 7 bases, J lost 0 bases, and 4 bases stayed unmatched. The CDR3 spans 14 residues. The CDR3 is CATTAGGSSYEQYF. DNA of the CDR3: TGTGCCACCACAGCGGGAGGAAGCTCCTACGAGCAGTACTTC.